A selection of T cell receptor beta chains follows, all from one sample in a study of control samples from healthy donors and cancer patients. Some clones are missing from TCRdb's copy, which holds only in-frame ones; the method was immunoSEQ multiplex PCR. In the table there are approximately 100,000 clones, 75% to 90% of which are singletons. Sequenced input: blood. The receptors derive from a man aged 25-45 years in good health. Each CDR3 is given with its conserved first and last residue. D genes are given only for firm matches. Size values are once, few and many counts, or a class for expanded clones, and some rows have none.

V: TRBV6-6; size: NA; length: 12; D: NA; J: TRBJ2-7; CDR3: CASSYSGLEQYF; DNA: TGTGCCAGCAGTTACTCGGGTCTCGAGCAGTACTTC
V: TRBV7-2; size: NA; length: 13; D: NA; J: TRBJ1-2; CDR3: CASSPPDGYGYTF; DNA: TGTGCCAGCAGCCCCCCGGACGGTTATGGCTACACCTTC
V: TRBV24-1; size: NA; length: 16; D: NA; J: TRBJ2-3; CDR3: CATGGMVAGATDTQYF; DNA: TGTGCCACCGGGGGGATGGTGGCAGGGGCTACAGATACGCAGTATTTT
V: TRBV6-5; size: NA; length: 13; D: NA; J: TRBJ2-5; CDR3: CASSYGYQETQYF; DNA: TGTGCCAGCAGTTACGGGTATCAAGAGACCCAGTACTTC
V: TRBV24-1; size: NA; length: 16; D: NA; J: TRBJ2-2; CDR3: CATSEMGGSFTGELFF; DNA: TGTGCCACCAGTGAAATGGGGGGAAGTTTCACCGGGGAGCTGTTTTTT
V: TRBV11-2; size: NA; length: 13; D: NA; J: TRBJ1-6; CDR3: CASSLQQQAPLHF; DNA: TGTGCCAGCAGCTTACAACAGCAAGCACCCCTCCACTTT
V: TRBV9; size: NA; length: 14; D: NA; J: TRBJ1-3; CDR3: CASAVSSAGNTIYF; DNA: TGTGCCAGTGCAGTATCCAGCGCTGGAAACACCATATATTTT
V: TRBV29-1; size: NA; length: 13; D: NA; J: TRBJ1-1; CDR3: CSLTPPANTEAFF; DNA: TGCAGCCTCACCCCCCCAGCGAACACTGAAGCTTTCTTT
V: TRBV9; size: NA; length: 13; D: TRBD1; J: TRBJ1-2; CDR3: CASSVGQMYGYTF; DNA: TGTGCCAGCAGCGTGGGACAGATGTATGGCTACACCTTC
V: TRBV7-9; size: NA; length: 12; D: NA; J: TRBJ2-7; CDR3: CASSWEWGEQYF; DNA: TGTGCCAGCAGCTGGGAATGGGGGGAGCAGTACTTC
V: TRBV19; size: once; length: 14; D: TRBD2; J: TRBJ2-1; CDR3: CASSRTSGSNEQFF; DNA: TGTGCCAGTAGTAGGACTAGCGGGAGCAATGAGCAGTTCTTC
V: TRBV27; size: NA; length: 13; D: TRBD1; J: TRBJ2-1; CDR3: CASSGQGLGEQFF; DNA: TGTGCCAGCAGTGGACAGGGGTTGGGGGAGCAGTTCTTC
V: TRBV5-5; size: NA; length: 13; D: NA; J: TRBJ2-7; CDR3: CASSFKTSYEQYF; DNA: TGTGCCAGCAGCTTCAAAACCTCCTACGAGCAGTACTTC
V: TRBV28; size: NA; length: 18; D: TRBD2; J: TRBJ2-1; CDR3: CASSSLGLARSSYNEQFF; DNA: TGTGCCAGCAGTTCCCTGGGACTAGCGAGAAGCTCCTACAATGAGCAGTTCTTC
V: TRBV6-5; size: NA; length: 13; D: TRBD1; J: TRBJ1-2; CDR3: CASSPDRVIGYTF; DNA: TGTGCCAGCAGTCCGGACAGGGTAATTGGCTACACCTTC
V: TRBV4-3; size: NA; length: 14; D: TRBD1; J: TRBJ1-2; CDR3: CASSWDRGRNGYTF; DNA: TGCGCCAGCAGCTGGGACAGGGGGCGAAATGGCTACACCTTC
V: TRBV30; size: once; length: 15; D: NA; J: TRBJ2-1; CDR3: CALTPGRPNSNEQFF; DNA: TGTGCCTTAACCCCGGGACGGCCGAACTCCAATGAGCAGTTCTTC
V: TRBV24-1; size: NA; length: 14; D: NA; J: TRBJ1-5; CDR3: CATSDQNRDQPQHF; DNA: TGTGCCACCAGTGATCAAAACAGGGATCAGCCCCAGCATTTT
V: TRBV28; size: NA; length: 15; D: TRBD1; J: TRBJ2-6; CDR3: CATKTGATGANVLTF; DNA: TGTGCCACTAAGACAGGGGCCACGGGGGCCAACGTCCTGACTTTC
V: TRBV4-1; size: NA; length: 16; D: NA; J: TRBJ1-5; CDR3: CASSQMAGRGNQPQHF; DNA: TGCGCCAGCAGCCAGATGGCGGGACGAGGTAATCAGCCCCAGCATTTT
V: TRBV12-3/TRBV12-4; size: NA; length: 11; D: NA; J: TRBJ2-3; CDR3: CASSLDDTQYF; DNA: TGTGCCAGCAGTTTAGACGATACGCAGTATTTT
V: TRBV12-5; size: NA; length: 19; D: TRBD2; J: TRBJ2-2; CDR3: CASAATPTSGLTNTGELFF; DNA: TGTGCTAGTGCCGCGACCCCAACTAGCGGGCTTACGAACACCGGGGAGCTGTTTTTT
V: TRBV7-2; size: NA; length: 18; D: TRBD2; J: TRBJ2-3; CDR3: CASSFAVGRLAGPDTQYF; DNA: TGTGCCAGCAGCTTTGCAGTGGGGCGACTAGCGGGGCCAGATACGCAGTATTTT
V: TRBV14; size: NA; length: 14; D: NA; J: TRBJ1-3; CDR3: CASSRYYSGNTIYF; DNA: TGTGCCAGCAGCCGTTACTACTCTGGAAACACCATATATTTT
V: TRBV29-1; size: NA; length: 14; D: NA; J: TRBJ1-2; CDR3: CSVEDLPGWIGYTF; DNA: TGCAGCGTTGAAGATCTTCCAGGGTGGATCGGCTACACCTTC
V: TRBV5-6; size: NA; length: 15; D: TRBD1; J: TRBJ2-5; CDR3: CASSLSGGVQETQYF; DNA: TGTGCCAGCAGCTTATCAGGGGGCGTACAAGAGACCCAGTACTTC
V: TRBV3-1/TRBV3-2; size: NA; length: 13; D: NA; J: TRBJ1-2; CDR3: CASSQGLTGGYTF; DNA: TGTGCCAGCAGCCAAGGGCTCACCGGGGGCTACACCTTC
V: TRBV29-1; size: NA; length: 12; D: NA; J: TRBJ2-3; CDR3: CSVSESTDTQYF; DNA: TGCAGCGTTTCAGAAAGCACAGATACGCAGTATTTT
V: TRBV28; size: NA; length: 13; D: NA; J: TRBJ2-7; CDR3: CASSYRTSYEQYF; DNA: TGTGCCAGCAGTTACCGAACGTCCTACGAGCAGTACTTC
V: TRBV9; size: NA; length: 19; D: NA; J: TRBJ2-4; CDR3: CASSVLWTPRLGAKNIQYF; DNA: TGTGCCAGCAGCGTACTTTGGACACCTAGACTAGGAGCCAAAAACATTCAGTACTTC
V: TRBV28; size: NA; length: 15; D: NA; J: TRBJ2-7; CDR3: CASTLSGRGTYEQYF; DNA: TGTGCCAGCACCTTATCGGGCAGGGGAACCTACGAGCAGTACTTC
V: TRBV9; size: NA; length: 14; D: NA; J: TRBJ2-5; CDR3: CASKSGEEAETQYF; DNA: TGTGCCAGCAAGTCGGGAGAGGAGGCGGAGACCCAGTACTTC
V: TRBV11-2; size: NA; length: 14; D: NA; J: TRBJ1-2; CDR3: CASSLASPNYGYTF; DNA: TGTGCCAGCAGCTTAGCGAGCCCTAACTATGGCTACACCTTC
V: TRBV2; size: once; length: 14; D: NA; J: TRBJ1-1; CDR3: CASSADNEFTEAFF; DNA: TGTGCCAGCAGCGCGGACAACGAATTCACTGAAGCTTTCTTT
V: TRBV30; size: NA; length: 16; D: TRBD1; J: TRBJ1-2; CDR3: CAWSVPGQGANYGYTF; DNA: TGTGCCTGGAGTGTACCCGGACAGGGCGCTAACTATGGCTACACCTTC
V: TRBV5-6; size: NA; length: 15; D: NA; J: TRBJ1-1; CDR3: CASSFEDRLNTEAFF; DNA: TGTGCCAGCAGCTTCGAAGACAGGCTGAACACTGAAGCTTTCTTT
V: TRBV27; size: NA; length: 13; D: NA; J: TRBJ1-1; CDR3: CASSLVQKTEAFF; DNA: TGTGCCAGCAGTTTGGTTCAGAAGACTGAAGCTTTCTTT
V: TRBV5-5; size: NA; length: 15; D: NA; J: TRBJ1-5; CDR3: CASSLLGGGNQPQHF; DNA: TGTGCCAGCAGCCTCCTCGGGGGTGGCAATCAGCCCCAGCATTTT
V: TRBV7-9; size: NA; length: 15; D: TRBD1; J: TRBJ1-1; CDR3: CASSNRQGVNTEAFF; DNA: TGTGCCAGCAGCAATCGACAGGGGGTCAACACTGAAGCTTTCTTT
V: TRBV14; size: few; length: 13; D: TRBD1; J: TRBJ1-4; CDR3: CASSQGQGRKLFF; DNA: TGTGCCAGCAGCCAAGGACAGGGGCGAAAACTGTTTTTT
V: TRBV18; size: NA; length: 16; D: NA; J: TRBJ1-2; CDR3: CASSPYPESGAYGYTF; DNA: TGTGCCAGCTCACCATACCCCGAGTCAGGGGCTTATGGCTACACCTTC
V: TRBV19; size: once; length: 15; D: NA; J: TRBJ2-1; CDR3: CASIPSGGVYNEQFF; DNA: TGTGCCAGTATCCCCTCAGGAGGTGTCTACAATGAGCAGTTCTTC
V: TRBV28; size: NA; length: 13; D: NA; J: TRBJ1-1; CDR3: CASSETGPAEAFF; DNA: TGTGCCAGCAGCGAAACAGGCCCGGCTGAAGCTTTCTTT
V: TRBV7-6; size: NA; length: 18; D: TRBD1; J: TRBJ1-3; CDR3: CASSRTILTGGSGNTIYF; DNA: TGTGCCAGCAGCCGCACTATCTTGACAGGGGGATCGGGAAACACCATATATTTT